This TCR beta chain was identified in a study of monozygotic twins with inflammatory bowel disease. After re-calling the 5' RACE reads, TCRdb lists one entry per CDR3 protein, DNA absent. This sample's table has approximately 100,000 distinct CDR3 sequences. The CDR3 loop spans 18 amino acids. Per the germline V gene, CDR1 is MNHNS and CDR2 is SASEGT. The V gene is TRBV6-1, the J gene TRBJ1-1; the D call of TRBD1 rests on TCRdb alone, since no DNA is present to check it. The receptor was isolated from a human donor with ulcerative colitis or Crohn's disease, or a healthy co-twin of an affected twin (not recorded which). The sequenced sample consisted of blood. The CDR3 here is CASFAAGRDMWAATEAFF.